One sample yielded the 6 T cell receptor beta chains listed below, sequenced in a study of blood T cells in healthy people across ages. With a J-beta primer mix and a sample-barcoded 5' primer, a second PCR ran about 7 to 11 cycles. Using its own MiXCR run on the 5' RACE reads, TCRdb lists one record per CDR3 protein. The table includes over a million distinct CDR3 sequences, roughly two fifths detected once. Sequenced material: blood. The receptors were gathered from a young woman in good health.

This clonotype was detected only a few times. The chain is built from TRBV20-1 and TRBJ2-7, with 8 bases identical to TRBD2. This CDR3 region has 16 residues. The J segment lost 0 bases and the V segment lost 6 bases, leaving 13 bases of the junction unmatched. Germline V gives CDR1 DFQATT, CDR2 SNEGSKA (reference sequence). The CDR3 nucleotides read TGCAGTGCCCTCGAAGGGGAGCGGGGGACCTCCTACGAGCAGTACTTC. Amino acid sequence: CSALEGERGTSYEQYF.

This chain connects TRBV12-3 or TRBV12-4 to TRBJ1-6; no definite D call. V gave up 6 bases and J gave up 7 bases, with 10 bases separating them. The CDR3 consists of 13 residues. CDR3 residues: CASSSALNSPLHF. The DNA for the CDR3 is TGTGCCAGCAGCTCCGCCTTAAATTCACCCCTCCACTTT.

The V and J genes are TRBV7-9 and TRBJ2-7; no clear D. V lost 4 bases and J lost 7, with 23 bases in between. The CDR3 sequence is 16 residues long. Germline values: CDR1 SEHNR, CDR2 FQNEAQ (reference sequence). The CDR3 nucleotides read TGTGCCAGCAGCTCCAGAGACCAGTTCTCCTACAATGAGCAGTACTTC. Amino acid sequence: CASSSRDQFSYNEQYF.

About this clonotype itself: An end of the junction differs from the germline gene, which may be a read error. The CDR3 sequence is CASSLGGSDMQYF. The CDR3 DNA reads TGTGCCAGCAGTTTGGGGGGGTCGGATATGCAGTATTTT. The chain has TRBV27 and TRBJ2-3; 7 bases line up with TRBD2. The CDR3 runs 13 residues. Germline V gene sequence: CDR1 MNHEY, CDR2 SMNVEV (reference sequence).

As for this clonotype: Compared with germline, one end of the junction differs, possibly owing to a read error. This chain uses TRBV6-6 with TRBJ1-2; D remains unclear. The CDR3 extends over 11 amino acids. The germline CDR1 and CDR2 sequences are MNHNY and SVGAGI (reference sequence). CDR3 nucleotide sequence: TGTGCCAGCGGTGTAAACTATGACTACACCTTC. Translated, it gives CASGVNYDYTF.

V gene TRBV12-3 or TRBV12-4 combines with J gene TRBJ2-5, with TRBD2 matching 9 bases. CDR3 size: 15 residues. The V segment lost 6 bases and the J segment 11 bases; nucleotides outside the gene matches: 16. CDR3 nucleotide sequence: TGTGCCAGCAGCCACCGAGCGGGGGGTAACAATGAGCAGTACTTC. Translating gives CASSHRAGGNNEQYF.